This is a list of T cell receptor beta chains from one sample in a study of radiotherapy plus CTLA-4 blockade in lung cancer. Data came from immunoSEQ multiplex PCR; TCRdb stores just in-frame clones and leaves some out. The sample lists 30,000 to 40,000 clones, roughly three quarters seen once, with less than 15% in the top ten. The sequencing used peripheral blood, collected from a patient treated with radiotherapy plus ipilimumab. The receptor source for this set is a human donor with non-small cell lung cancer that progressed on radiotherapy plus ipilimumab. Both conserved end residues are part of each CDR3. Expanded clones get a size class; other rows say once, few or many, or leave the size out.

abundance: .
j_gene: TRBJ2-5
v_gene: TRBV6-4
CDR3aa: CANYGLVSLQETQYF

abundance: .
j_gene: TRBJ1-6
v_gene: TRBV5-6
CDR3aa: CASSLGRHNSPLHF

abundance: .
j_gene: TRBJ2-1
v_gene: TRBV9
CDR3aa: CASSAGPSGKIYDEQFF

abundance: .
j_gene: TRBJ1-1
v_gene: TRBV5-4
CDR3aa: CASSWTEGNTEAFF

abundance: .
j_gene: TRBJ1-1
v_gene: TRBV14
CDR3aa: CASSQSPAANEAFF

abundance: few
j_gene: TRBJ2-2
v_gene: TRBV4-1
CDR3aa: CASSQDVGELFF

abundance: .
j_gene: TRBJ1-1
v_gene: TRBV6-6
CDR3aa: CASRALGTLRGAFF

abundance: few
j_gene: TRBJ1-3
v_gene: TRBV4-1
CDR3aa: CASSQALQAVGTIYF

abundance: .
j_gene: TRBJ2-1
v_gene: TRBV19
CDR3aa: CASSIGQSSYNEQFF

abundance: once
j_gene: TRBJ2-3
v_gene: TRBV19
CDR3aa: CASSTRVAGGLDTQYF

abundance: few
j_gene: TRBJ2-3
v_gene: TRBV10-3
CDR3aa: CAITASGRKDTQYF

abundance: .
j_gene: TRBJ2-7
v_gene: TRBV5-6
CDR3aa: CASSLIDAYEQYF

abundance: .
j_gene: TRBJ1-1
v_gene: TRBV4-3
CDR3aa: CASSQHMNTEAFF

abundance: .
j_gene: TRBJ2-1
v_gene: TRBV27
CDR3aa: CASTGFGYEQFF

abundance: .
j_gene: TRBJ2-1
v_gene: TRBV7-9
CDR3aa: CASSLGALAVDEQFF

abundance: .
j_gene: TRBJ2-7
v_gene: TRBV6-5
CDR3aa: CASCRTSASYEQYF

abundance: .
j_gene: TRBJ2-7
v_gene: TRBV5-1
CDR3aa: CASSLGAASINEQYF

abundance: .
j_gene: TRBJ1-1
v_gene: TRBV7-9
CDR3aa: CASSLPNRGETEAFF

abundance: few
j_gene: TRBJ1-2
v_gene: TRBV5-1
CDR3aa: CASSPSRGTYGYTF

abundance: .
j_gene: TRBJ1-1
v_gene: TRBV6-5
CDR3aa: CASSYQEWTEAFF

abundance: few
j_gene: TRBJ1-2
v_gene: TRBV6-1
CDR3aa: CASSEALAAGYGYTF

abundance: .
j_gene: TRBJ2-3
v_gene: TRBV5-1
CDR3aa: CASSLGKTDTQYF

abundance: .
j_gene: TRBJ2-2
v_gene: TRBV6-5
CDR3aa: CASSYGDNTGELFF

abundance: .
j_gene: TRBJ1-5
v_gene: TRBV28
CDR3aa: CATRDRGQIEGQPQHF

abundance: once
j_gene: TRBJ2-3
v_gene: TRBV19
CDR3aa: CASKERGASTDTQYF

abundance: .
j_gene: TRBJ2-7
v_gene: TRBV11-2
CDR3aa: CASSLGQLLSYEQYF

abundance: .
j_gene: TRBJ2-2
v_gene: TRBV19
CDR3aa: CASSIDSILIMATRELFF

abundance: .
j_gene: TRBJ2-3
v_gene: TRBV4-1
CDR3aa: CASSQNRDADTQYF

abundance: .
j_gene: TRBJ1-2
v_gene: TRBV5-1
CDR3aa: CASSLQTGDLLGYTF

abundance: few
j_gene: TRBJ2-2
v_gene: TRBV11-2
CDR3aa: CASSLVRTGLDTGELFF

abundance: .
j_gene: TRBJ1-1
v_gene: TRBV6-5
CDR3aa: CASSYLISGGVGEAFF

abundance: .
j_gene: TRBJ1-1
v_gene: TRBV5-6
CDR3aa: CASSLLGQNTEAFF

abundance: .
j_gene: TRBJ2-5
v_gene: TRBV10-3
CDR3aa: CAISPPETGNVRTQYF

abundance: .
j_gene: TRBJ1-2
v_gene: TRBV10-3
CDR3aa: CAISDPMVTGDYGYTF

abundance: .
j_gene: TRBJ2-1
v_gene: TRBV7-3
CDR3aa: CASSPYSGSYNEQFF

abundance: .
j_gene: TRBJ2-7
v_gene: TRBV28
CDR3aa: CASSSPGLYEQYF

abundance: few
j_gene: TRBJ1-2
v_gene: TRBV28
CDR3aa: CASSSDRGLLYGYTF

abundance: .
j_gene: TRBJ1-1
v_gene: TRBV28
CDR3aa: CASSFQGWSEAFF

abundance: few
j_gene: TRBJ1-6
v_gene: TRBV5-1
CDR3aa: CASSLGTGVGSPLHF

abundance: few
j_gene: TRBJ2-3
v_gene: TRBV28
CDR3aa: CASSSAGGTDTQYF

abundance: .
j_gene: TRBJ1-2
v_gene: TRBV25-1
CDR3aa: CASSGQGYGYTF

abundance: .
j_gene: TRBJ2-2
v_gene: TRBV19
CDR3aa: CASSIIFGGELFF

abundance: once
j_gene: TRBJ2-3
v_gene: TRBV9
CDR3aa: CASSRDSPTDTQYF

abundance: .
j_gene: TRBJ2-5
v_gene: TRBV19
CDR3aa: CASSGQGPETQYF

abundance: .
j_gene: TRBJ1-3
v_gene: TRBV14
CDR3aa: CASSSDENTIYF

abundance: .
j_gene: TRBJ1-1
v_gene: TRBV11-2
CDR3aa: CASSPYPIVTGPNTEAFF

abundance: once
j_gene: TRBJ1-2
v_gene: TRBV29-1
CDR3aa: CSVEAQGAMGYTF

abundance: .
j_gene: TRBJ2-5
v_gene: TRBV12-5
CDR3aa: CASGPGQEQETQYF

abundance: few
j_gene: TRBJ2-7
v_gene: TRBV7-8
CDR3aa: CASSLVSGTYEQYF

abundance: .
j_gene: TRBJ2-1
v_gene: TRBV2
CDR3aa: CASSELLAGVGNEQFF

abundance: once
j_gene: TRBJ2-7
v_gene: TRBV4-1
CDR3aa: CASSQDLGTAYEQYF

abundance: .
j_gene: TRBJ2-3
v_gene: TRBV6-1
CDR3aa: CASSGTADTQYF

abundance: .
j_gene: TRBJ2-2
v_gene: TRBV5-8
CDR3aa: CASSFVGRTGELFF

abundance: .
j_gene: TRBJ2-5
v_gene: TRBV4-2
CDR3aa: CASSQELAGIETQYF

abundance: .
j_gene: TRBJ2-1
v_gene: TRBV27
CDR3aa: CASSRVIYNEQFF

abundance: .
j_gene: TRBJ2-2
v_gene: TRBV28
CDR3aa: CASSFYVGRGLAGELFF

abundance: .
j_gene: TRBJ1-1
v_gene: TRBV6-1
CDR3aa: CASSFDGNTEAFF